This is a list of T cell receptor beta chains from one sample in a study of CD8 T cells in Susac syndrome. MiXCR was run by TCRdb on the immunoSEQ multiplex PCR reads, yielding one entry per CDR3 protein. The table records more than 200,000 distinct CDR3 sequences, over 90% of them present only once. The specimen was CD4+ T cells from PBMCs. Receptor source: a human donor with Susac syndrome. CDR3s include the opening cysteine and the closing phenylalanine or tryptophan. D genes are given only for firm matches. A clone size is listed for some rows: how often the clone was seen (once, few, many), or a class if it is expanded.

clone_size: .
j_call: TRBJ2-3
v_call: TRBV6-6
d_call: .
cdr3_aa: CASTALSTDTQYF
cdr3_nt: TGTGCCAGCACCGCGCTGAGCACAGATACGCAGTATTTT

clone_size: .
j_call: TRBJ1-1
v_call: TRBV7-2
d_call: .
cdr3_aa: CASSPDPGEAEAFF
cdr3_nt: TGTGCCAGCAGCCCTGACCCAGGGGAGGCTGAAGCTTTCTTT

clone_size: .
j_call: TRBJ1-3
v_call: TRBV3-1
d_call: .
cdr3_aa: CASSQVMERTTIYF
cdr3_nt: TGTGCCAGCAGCCAAGTTATGGAGCGAACCACCATATATTTT

clone_size: .
j_call: TRBJ2-3
v_call: TRBV24-1
d_call: TRBD1
cdr3_aa: CATSDPPGTELTDTQYF
cdr3_nt: TGTGCCACCAGTGATCCCCCCGGGACAGAGCTTACAGATACGCAGTATTTT

clone_size: .
j_call: TRBJ1-2
v_call: TRBV29-1
d_call: .
cdr3_aa: CSVEVRDGYGYTF
cdr3_nt: TGCAGCGTTGAAGTCCGGGACGGCTATGGCTACACCTTC

clone_size: few
j_call: TRBJ1-6
v_call: TRBV3-1
d_call: .
cdr3_aa: CASSQVGTGNSPLHF
cdr3_nt: TGTGCCAGCAGCCAAGTGGGGACGGGTAATTCACCCCTCCACTTT

clone_size: .
j_call: TRBJ2-1
v_call: TRBV7-2
d_call: TRBD1
cdr3_aa: CASSLASGTGGSNEQFF
cdr3_nt: TGTGCCAGCAGCTTAGCTTCCGGGACAGGGGGCTCGAATGAGCAGTTCTTC

clone_size: .
j_call: TRBJ2-3
v_call: TRBV9
d_call: TRBD1
cdr3_aa: CASSVVPGQGTDTQYF
cdr3_nt: TGTGCCAGCAGCGTAGTGCCGGGACAGGGGACAGATACGCAGTATTTT

clone_size: .
j_call: TRBJ2-7
v_call: TRBV7-9
d_call: TRBD1
cdr3_aa: CASSSTGRPYEQYF
cdr3_nt: TGTGCCAGCAGCTCGACAGGGAGACCCTACGAGCAGTACTTC

clone_size: .
j_call: TRBJ2-1
v_call: TRBV30
d_call: TRBD1
cdr3_aa: CAWSSDRDNEQFF
cdr3_nt: TGTGCCTGGAGTAGCGACAGGGACAATGAGCAGTTCTTC

clone_size: .
j_call: TRBJ1-6
v_call: TRBV6-2/TRBV6-3
d_call: TRBD1
cdr3_aa: CASSYSTGGVGSPLHF
cdr3_nt: TGTGCCAGCAGTTACTCGACAGGGGGTGTAGGTTCACCCCTCCACTTT

clone_size: .
j_call: TRBJ2-7
v_call: TRBV20-1
d_call: .
cdr3_aa: CSAGVPTSGLSEQYF
cdr3_nt: TGCAGTGCTGGGGTACCTACTTCAGGGTTATCCGAGCAGTACTTC

clone_size: .
j_call: TRBJ1-2
v_call: TRBV18
d_call: TRBD1
cdr3_aa: CASSPVTGDGSYGYTF
cdr3_nt: TGTGCCAGCTCACCAGTTACAGGGGATGGATCCTATGGCTACACCTTC

clone_size: once
j_call: TRBJ1-1
v_call: TRBV7-9
d_call: .
cdr3_aa: CASSRSGQAMNTEAFF
cdr3_nt: TGTGCCAGCAGCCGTTCCGGCCAGGCCATGAACACTGAAGCTTTCTTT

clone_size: .
j_call: TRBJ2-1
v_call: TRBV5-1
d_call: .
cdr3_aa: CASSLAGDPGNEQFF
cdr3_nt: TGCGCCAGCAGCTTGGCGGGGGATCCGGGCAATGAGCAGTTCTTC

clone_size: .
j_call: TRBJ2-7
v_call: TRBV2
d_call: .
cdr3_aa: CASIRDISYEQYF
cdr3_nt: TGTGCCAGCATTCGGGACATTTCCTACGAGCAGTACTTC

clone_size: .
j_call: TRBJ2-2
v_call: TRBV29-1
d_call: .
cdr3_aa: CSVDLANTGELFF
cdr3_nt: TGCAGCGTTGACCTCGCGAACACCGGGGAGCTGTTTTTT

clone_size: .
j_call: TRBJ2-2
v_call: TRBV30
d_call: .
cdr3_aa: CAWSVYRNAGELFF
cdr3_nt: TGTGCCTGGAGTGTATATCGAAATGCCGGGGAGCTGTTTTTT

clone_size: .
j_call: TRBJ2-3
v_call: TRBV3-1
d_call: .
cdr3_aa: CASSPNSDTQYF
cdr3_nt: TGTGCCAGCAGCCCGAACTCGGATACGCAGTATTTT

clone_size: .
j_call: TRBJ1-3
v_call: TRBV4-3
d_call: .
cdr3_aa: CASSQAASPGNTIYF
cdr3_nt: TGCGCCAGCAGCCAAGCCGCTAGCCCTGGAAACACCATATATTTT

clone_size: .
j_call: TRBJ2-5
v_call: TRBV11-2
d_call: TRBD1
cdr3_aa: CASSRETGVGETQYF
cdr3_nt: TGTGCCAGCAGCCGCGAGACAGGGGTAGGAGAGACCCAGTACTTC

clone_size: .
j_call: TRBJ1-2
v_call: TRBV20-1
d_call: .
cdr3_aa: CSATGSDYGYTF
cdr3_nt: TGCAGTGCTACAGGGTCCGACTATGGCTACACCTTC

clone_size: .
j_call: TRBJ2-7
v_call: TRBV30
d_call: .
cdr3_aa: CAGWGEGEQYF
cdr3_nt: TGTGCCGGCTGGGGGGAAGGGGAGCAGTACTTC

clone_size: .
j_call: TRBJ1-1
v_call: TRBV27
d_call: TRBD1
cdr3_aa: CASSSTGLEAFF
cdr3_nt: TGTGCCAGCAGTTCGACAGGGCTTGAAGCTTTCTTT

clone_size: .
j_call: TRBJ1-5
v_call: TRBV4-1
d_call: .
cdr3_aa: CASSQGIGQNNQPQHF
cdr3_nt: TGCGCCAGCAGCCAAGGTATTGGACAGAACAATCAGCCCCAGCATTTT

clone_size: .
j_call: TRBJ1-2
v_call: TRBV20-1
d_call: .
cdr3_aa: CSARDQGRGYGYTF
cdr3_nt: TGCAGTGCTAGAGATCAGGGGCGCGGCTATGGCTACACCTTC

clone_size: .
j_call: TRBJ2-1
v_call: TRBV6-2/TRBV6-3
d_call: TRBD1
cdr3_aa: CASSYPQGVDEQFF
cdr3_nt: TGTGCCAGCAGTTACCCCCAGGGGGTCGATGAGCAGTTCTTC